The 20 T cell receptor beta chains given below trace back to one sample, sequenced in a study of OX40 agonist ivuxolimab in advanced cancers. The library was made by the immunoSEQ multiplex PCR assay. The clones in this table, taken by TCRdb from immuneACCESS, are in-frame only. Not every clone is retained; where verified, under half of the shortfall comes from an unresolved V gene, and the cause of the rest is unknown. For this sample the table gives about 110,000 clones, of which 75% to 95% were detected only once. The ten largest clones represent more than 0.4% of the sample. The sample was CD4+ or CD8+ T cells sorted from blood, taken in a trial of the OX40 agonist ivuxolimab. These receptors originate from an adult with an advanced solid tumor such as melanoma, head and neck, liver or kidney cancer.

The V gene is TRBV5-1, the J gene TRBJ2-2; D is undetermined. The germline CDR1 and CDR2 sequences are SGHRS and YFSETQ. V was pared by 1 base and J by 2 bases, with 6 bases between. The CDR3 consists of 14 residues. The CDR3 loop is CASSLPSNTGELFF. The CDR3 DNA is TGCGCCAGCAGCTTGCCCTCTAACACCGGGGAGCTGTTTTTT.

V usage is TRBV11-2 and J usage is TRBJ1-1; D perhaps matches TRBD1 (5 bases). The germline CDR1 and CDR2 sequences are SGHAT and FQNNGV. The V end lost 5 bases, the J end lost 1 base, and 11 bases lay between the germline ends. The CDR3 has 14 amino acids. The CDR3 region is CASSPLGGNTEAFF. DNA of the CDR3: TGTGCCAGCAGCCCGCTGGGGGGGAACACTGAAGCTTTCTTT.

V and J are TRBV27 and TRBJ1-5; D is uncertain. This CDR3 is built from 13 residues. V was trimmed by 0 bases and J by 7 bases, leaving 7 bases between them. Looked up from germline, CDR1 is MNHEY and CDR2 is SMNVEV (reference sequence). In DNA, the CDR3 is TGTGCCAGCAGTTTATCGGAGTGGCAGCCCCAGCATTTT. Amino acid sequence: CASSLSEWQPQHF.

The V gene is TRBV7-3, the J gene TRBJ2-3; 13 bases line up with TRBD2. CDR3 length: 16 residues. V lost 5 bases, J lost 2 bases, and 4 bases stayed unmatched. The germline V gene encodes CDR1 SGHTA and CDR2 FQGTGA. CDR3: CASSRTSGGATDTQYF. The CDR3 coding sequence is TGTGCCAGCAGCCGTACTAGCGGGGGGGCCACAGATACGCAGTATTTT. Full variable domain (missing parts from reference TRBV7-3 and TRBJ2-3): GAGVSQTPSNKVTEKGKYVELRCDPISGHTALYWYRQSLGQGPEFLIYFQGTGAADDSGLPNDRFFAVRPEGSVSTLKIQRTERGDSAVYLCASSRTSGGATDTQYFGPGTRLTVL.

The chain combines TRBV5-1 with TRBJ1-2; D remains unclear. The germline CDR1 and CDR2 sequences are SGHRS and YFSETQ. V was clipped by 0 bases and J by 5 bases, with 11 bases between them. This CDR3 has 14 residues. The CDR3 loop reads CASSLALASYGYTF. DNA for the CDR3: TGCGCCAGCAGCTTGGCATTGGCCTCTTATGGCTACACCTTC.

The genes are TRBV4-1 and TRBJ1-5; D perhaps matches TRBD1 (6 bases). CDR3 length: 17 residues. The germline CDR1 and CDR2 sequences are MGHRA and YSYEKL. Deletions cut 1 base from V and 3 bases from J, with 16 bases between. Written as DNA, the CDR3 is TGCGCCAGCAGCCAAGCGATTGCCAGGGGCCCCAATCAGCCCCAGCATTTT. Its translation: CASSQAIARGPNQPQHF.

The chain uses TRBV14 and TRBJ1-2; 9 nucleotides agree with TRBD1. J gave up 7 bases and V 0 bases, and 9 bases lay outside the gene matches. This CDR3 region has 16 residues. Germline CDR1 is SGHDN and CDR2 is FVKESK. The CDR3 sequence: CASSQDLQGAARGYTF. The CDR3 DNA follows: TGTGCCAGCAGCCAAGATTTACAGGGGGCGGCTCGTGGCTACACCTTC.

The sample holds a few counts of this clone. This chain joins TRBV30 and TRBJ2-7; D may correspond to TRBD1 or TRBD2 (5 bases each). The CDR3 runs 12 residues. V was cut by 8 bases and J by 4 bases, with 15 bases left in between. In germline, CDR1 is GTSNPN, CDR2 SVGIG (reference sequence). The CDR3 is CAGGGRGYEQYF. DNA of the CDR3: TGTGCCGGAGGAGGAAGGGGTTACGAGCAGTACTTC.

This chain joins TRBV11-2 and TRBJ1-4; weak D call: TRBD1 (6 bases). In germline, CDR1 is SGHAT, CDR2 FQNNGV. This CDR3 has 18 residues. Trimming removed 6 bases at V and 0 bases at J, with 20 bases between. For the CDR3, the DNA is TGTGCCAGCAGTTACGACAGGCTGGCGTTTGCAACTAATGAAAAACTGTTTTTT. Protein: CASSYDRLAFATNEKLFF.

This rearrangement joins TRBV7-2 to TRBJ2-6; unclear D gene. Germline V lookup: CDR1 SGHTA, CDR2 FQGNSA. The V end lost 5 bases, the J end lost 2 bases, and 13 bases lay between the germline ends. The CDR3 is 16 residues long. The CDR3 spells CASSPGIPPGANVLTF. The CDR3 coding sequence is TGTGCCAGCAGCCCCGGTATCCCACCTGGGGCCAACGTCCTGACTTTC.

The J gene is TRBJ2-1, the V gene TRBV28, with 14 bases aligning to TRBD2. The CDR3 contains 16 residues. Germline CDR1 reads MDHEN; CDR2 reads SYDVKM. V trimming: 8 bases; J trimming: 3 bases; junction bases outside the gene matches: 6. The CDR3 bases are TGTGCCAGCTCGACTAGCGGGGGGGGACTCTACAATGAGCAGTTCTTC. Its protein product is CASSTSGGGLYNEQFF.

The chain combines TRBV5-6 with TRBJ1-1; D is perhaps TRBD1 (6 bases). The V gene's germline CDR1 is SGHDT and CDR2 YYEEEE. CDR3 size: 14 residues. V lost 0 bases to trimming and J lost 6 bases, with 12 bases between them. This chain's CDR3 is CASSLAQGIAEAFF. The CDR3 DNA is TGTGCCAGCAGCTTGGCACAGGGCATCGCTGAAGCTTTCTTT.

The V and J genes are TRBV4-2 and TRBJ2-5; D uncertain. V was pared by 0 bases and J by 1 base, with 9 bases between. This CDR3 region has 15 residues. The germline V gene has CDR1 LGHNA and CDR2 YNFKEQ. The CDR3 protein is CASSQDWAVQETQYF. For the CDR3, the DNA is TGTGCCAGCAGCCAAGATTGGGCAGTCCAAGAGACCCAGTACTTC.

This chain connects TRBV7-9 to TRBJ1-1; D unresolved. Germline V lookup: CDR1 SEHNR, CDR2 FQNEAQ (reference sequence). This CDR3 contains 14 residues. V was shortened by 1 base and J by 6 bases, with 12 bases between the two germline ends. The CDR3 here is CASSLDGQRAEAFF. The DNA of the CDR3 is TGTGCCAGCAGCTTAGATGGGCAGAGGGCTGAAGCTTTCTTT.

V is TRBV6-5 and J is TRBJ1-4, with TRBD1 matching 9 bases. J gave up 4 bases and V 4 bases, and 7 bases lay outside the gene matches. Per germline, CDR1 MNHEY and CDR2 SVGAGI. The CDR3 loop spans 16 amino acids. The CDR3 DNA reads as TGTGCCAGCAGTTCGTGGACAGGGGCGGATAATGAAAAACTGTTTTTT. Its translation: CASSSWTGADNEKLFF.

This clone was detected once. The chain combines TRBV5-1 with TRBJ1-1, with D hard to call. This CDR3 is 14 amino acids long. Germline CDR1 and CDR2: SGHRS and YFSETQ. Trimming shortened V by 1 base and J by 0 bases, and 7 bases separated the two germline ends. CDR3 amino acids: CASSLQSLNTEAFF. CDR3 nucleotide sequence: TGCGCCAGCAGCTTGCAGAGCCTGAACACTGAAGCTTTCTTT.

The chain's CDR3 is CASSSDRGPHTDTQYF. The CDR3 region has the DNA TGTGCCAGCAGTTCCGACAGGGGTCCTCACACAGATACGCAGTATTTT. V usage is TRBV6-7 and J usage is TRBJ2-3; TRBD1 matches 8 bases. TRBV6-7 counts as an open reading frame of uncertain function. The junction had 8 bases not matched to a gene; V was cut back by 4 bases and J by 2 bases. CDR3 length: 16 amino acids.

V usage is TRBV7-2 and J usage is TRBJ2-5; D is possibly TRBD1 (6 bases). Trimming stripped 6 bases from V and 5 bases from J, with 19 bases between. CDR1 is SGHTA, CDR2 FQGNSA, per germline. CDR3 length: 15 residues. The CDR3 protein is CASSRTRGSGETQYF. In nucleotides, the CDR3 is TGTGCCAGCAGTCGGACAAGGGGGTCGGGGGAGACCCAGTACTTC.

This clone occurred once. The chain is built from TRBV29-1 and TRBJ2-5; D unclear. This CDR3 has 12 amino acids. Trimming removed 2 bases at V and 2 bases at J, with 6 bases between. The germline V gene encodes CDR1 SQVTM and CDR2 ANQGSEA. CDR3 amino acids: CSVEQLQETQYF. As DNA, the CDR3 is TGCAGCGTTGAACAGCTACAAGAGACCCAGTACTTC.

The V call is TRBV29-1, the J call TRBJ1-1, with D unresolved. Trimming cost V 2 bases and J 10 bases, with 11 bases left between them. This CDR3 contains 11 residues. Germline V gene sequence: CDR1 SQVTM, CDR2 ANQGSEA. The CDR3 sequence is CSVERTHGAFF. As DNA, the CDR3 is TGCAGCGTTGAAAGGACGCACGGAGCTTTCTTT.